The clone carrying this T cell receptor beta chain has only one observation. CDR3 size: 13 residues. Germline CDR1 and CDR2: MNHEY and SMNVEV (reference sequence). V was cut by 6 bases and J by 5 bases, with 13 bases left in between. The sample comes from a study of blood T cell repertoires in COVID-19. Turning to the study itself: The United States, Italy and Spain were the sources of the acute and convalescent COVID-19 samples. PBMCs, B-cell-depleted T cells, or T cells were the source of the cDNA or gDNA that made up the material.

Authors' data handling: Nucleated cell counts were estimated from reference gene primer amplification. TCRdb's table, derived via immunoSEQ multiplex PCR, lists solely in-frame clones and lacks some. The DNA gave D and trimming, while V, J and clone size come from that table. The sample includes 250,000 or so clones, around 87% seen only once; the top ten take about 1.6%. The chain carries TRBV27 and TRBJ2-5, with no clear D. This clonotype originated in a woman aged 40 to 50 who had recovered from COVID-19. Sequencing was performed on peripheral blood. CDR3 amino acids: CASSRAPGETQYF. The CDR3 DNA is TGTGCCAGCAGCCGTGCCCCGGGTGAGACCCAGTACTTC.